Shown below are 9 T cell receptor beta chains from a single sample sequenced in a study of T cells in Graves' hyperthyroidism and ophthalmopathy. Researchers amplified the TCR beta CDR3 regions from RNA transcripts. HTBI primers drove first-round RT-PCR of the TCR CDR3. TCRdb re-analysed the multiplex PCR reads in MiXCR, keeping a single row per CDR3 protein. Here the sample spans around 600,000 distinct CDR3 sequences, 12% to 15% being singletons. Sequences were obtained from blood. The receptors shown here come from a woman aged 18-29 years with Graves' ophthalmopathy.

This clonotype was counted ten times or more. The chain has TRBV27 and TRBJ2-7; 7 bases map to TRBD2. This CDR3 has 14 residues. Germline lookup yields CDR1 MNHEY and CDR2 SMNVEV (reference sequence). The trim removed 2 bases at V and 6 bases at J, leaving 7 bases unmatched. CDR3: CASSLSGTYIEQYF. The CDR3 DNA reads TGTGCCAGCAGTTTAAGCGGGACGTATATCGAGCAGTACTTC.

Many counts were recorded for this clonotype. V gene TRBV5-1 combines with J gene TRBJ1-2; a weak D match, TRBD1 (5 bases). This CDR3 region has 15 residues. The germline V gene encodes CDR1 SGHRS and CDR2 YFSETQ. V was pared by 4 bases and J by 8 bases, with 21 bases between. The CDR3 DNA follows: TGCGCCAGCAGCGGGACCAGGGAGGCTTCGGAAGGCTACACCTTC. As protein: CASSGTREASEGYTF.

The table lists this clonotype with many counts. The V and J genes are TRBV6-1 and TRBJ2-7; either TRBD1 or TRBD2 may fit D (5 bases each). The germline V gene has CDR1 MNHNS and CDR2 SASEGT. The V end lost 6 bases, the J end lost 2 bases, and 11 bases lay between the germline ends. The CDR3 contains 13 residues. The CDR3 region has the DNA TGTGCCAGCAGCTCGGGACGTGCCTACGAGCAGTACTTC. Encoded protein: CASSSGRAYEQYF.

Concerning this clonotype: At one end the junction does not follow the germline gene, possibly because of a read error. V is TRBV5-4 and J is TRBJ2-5; D gene ambiguous. From germline, CDR1 is SGHNT and CDR2 YYREEE (reference sequence). The CDR3 loop spans 13 amino acids. CDR3 coding DNA: TGTGCCAGCAGATTGGCAGTGCAAGAGACCCAGTACTTC. Translation: CASRLAVQETQYF.

This clonotype was seen ten or more times. This rearrangement joins TRBV28 to TRBJ1-3; D possibly corresponds to TRBD1 (5 bases). The CDR3 has 13 amino acids. Germline loops: CDR1 MDHEN, CDR2 SYDVKM. The V gene lost 6 bases and the J gene lost 9 bases, with 15 bases spanning the gap. The CDR3 nucleotides are TGTGCCAGCAGGGGGCCATTCAAGGGCACCATATATTTT. This encodes CASRGPFKGTIYF.

This chain links TRBV11-3 with TRBJ2-3; 7 nucleotides agree with TRBD2. The CDR3 has 14 amino acids. The germline V gene encodes CDR1 SGHNT and CDR2 YENEEA. With V trimmed by 5 bases and J by 6 bases, 8 bases remained unmatched. CDR3: CASSPRTSLDTQYF. Here the CDR3 DNA reads TGTGCCAGCAGCCCCAGGACTAGTTTGGATACGCAGTATTTT.

The chain couples TRBV20-1 to TRBJ2-7; possibly TRBD2 for D (5 bases). Deletions cut 1 base from V and 2 bases from J, with 9 bases between. The germline CDR1 and CDR2 sequences are DFQATT and SNEGSKA (reference sequence). This CDR3 contains 13 residues. CDR3 in amino acids: CSARGELAYEQYF. The CDR3 DNA is TGCAGTGCTAGAGGGGAACTAGCCTACGAGCAGTACTTC.

The chain couples TRBV9 to TRBJ1-5; tentatively, D is TRBD1 (6 bases). The length of the CDR3 is 13 residues. Germline V gene sequence: CDR1 SGDLS, CDR2 YYNGEE. V lost 3 bases, J lost 5 bases, and 9 bases lay in between. The CDR3 is CASSGGGYQPQHF. The CDR3, as DNA: TGTGCCAGCAGCGGAGGGGGTTATCAGCCCCAGCATTTT.

The chain couples TRBV11-2 to TRBJ2-3, with D perhaps assigned TRBD1 or TRBD2 (7 bases each). The germline gives CDR1 SGHAT, CDR2 FQNNGV. The CDR3 is 15 amino acids. Trimming took off 3 bases at V and 2 bases at J, with 12 bases between the two ends. Written as DNA, the CDR3 is TGTGCCAGCAGCTTGAGCGGGACAGACACAGATACGCAGTATTTT. The encoded protein is CASSLSGTDTDTQYF.